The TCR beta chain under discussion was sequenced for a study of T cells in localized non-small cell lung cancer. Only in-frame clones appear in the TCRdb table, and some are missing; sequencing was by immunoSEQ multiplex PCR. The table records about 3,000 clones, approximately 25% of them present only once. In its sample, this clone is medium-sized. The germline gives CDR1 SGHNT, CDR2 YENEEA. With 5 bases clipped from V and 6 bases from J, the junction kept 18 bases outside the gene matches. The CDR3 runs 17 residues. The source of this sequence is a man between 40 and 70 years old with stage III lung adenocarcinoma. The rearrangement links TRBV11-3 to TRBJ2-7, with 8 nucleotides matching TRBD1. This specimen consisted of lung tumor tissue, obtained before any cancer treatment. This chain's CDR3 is CASSQFLSGTGGFEQYF. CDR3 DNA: TGTGCCAGCAGCCAATTTCTTTCAGGGACAGGAGGGTTCGAGCAGTACTTC.